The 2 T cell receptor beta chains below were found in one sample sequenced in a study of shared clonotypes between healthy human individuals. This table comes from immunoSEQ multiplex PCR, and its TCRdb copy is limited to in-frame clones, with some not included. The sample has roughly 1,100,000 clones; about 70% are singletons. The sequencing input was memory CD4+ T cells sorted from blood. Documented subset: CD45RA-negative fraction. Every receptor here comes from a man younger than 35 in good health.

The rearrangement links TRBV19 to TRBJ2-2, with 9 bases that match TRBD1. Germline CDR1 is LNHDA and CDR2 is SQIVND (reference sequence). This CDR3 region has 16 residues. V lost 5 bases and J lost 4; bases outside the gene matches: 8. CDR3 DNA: TGTGCCAGTAGTGCCCCGGGACAGGGAATCACCGGGGAGCTGTTTTTT. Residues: CASSAPGQGITGELFF.

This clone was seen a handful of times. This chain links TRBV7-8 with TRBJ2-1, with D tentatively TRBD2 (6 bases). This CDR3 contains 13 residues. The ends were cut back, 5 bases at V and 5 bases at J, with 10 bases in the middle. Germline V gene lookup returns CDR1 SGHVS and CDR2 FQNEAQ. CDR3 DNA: TGTGCCAGCAGCAGACTAGTTAACAATGAGCAGTTCTTC. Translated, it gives CASSRLVNNEQFF.